These T cell receptor beta chains were read from a single sample in a study of shared clonotypes between healthy human individuals. Sequenced by immunoSEQ multiplex PCR; TCRdb stores in-frame clones only, minus some. The data contain approximately 2,200,000 clones, 85% to 95% of them singletons. The specimen was naive CD8+ T cells from PBMCs. The source is a man in his late teens or twenties in good health. Some clones in this sample may be carry-over from other donors' samples. CDR3s include the opening cysteine and the closing phenylalanine or tryptophan. The order of the fields is J gene, clone size, D gene, V gene, CDR3 DNA, CDR3 protein. A D gene is named only where the DNA matches it firmly. Rows may omit the clone size; those that give it use once, few, many or a size class.

>TRBJ1-2|-|TRBD1|TRBV6-5
TGTGCCAGCAGACAGGACAGGGGGCATGGCTACACCTTC
CASRQDRGHGYTF
>TRBJ2-1|-|-|TRBV29-1
TGCAGCGTTGACAAGGCCCCTGTCGGATGGTTCTTC
CSVDKAPVGWFF
>TRBJ2-7|-|TRBD1|TRBV7-9
TGTGCCAGCACCGTCGGGACAGCAGACTACGAGCAGTACTTC
CASTVGTADYEQYF
>TRBJ1-1|-|TRBD1|TRBV5-1
TGCGCCAGCAGCCCGCGACAGGGGGCCGATGAAGCTTTCTTT
CASSPRQGADEAFF
>TRBJ2-3|-|-|TRBV5-1
TGCGCCAGCAGCTTGAGAAGCGGGAGCACAGATACGCAGTATTTT
CASSLRSGSTDTQYF
>TRBJ2-1|-|-|TRBV7-3
TGTGCCAGCAGCTTAATTAGCGGAACCTACAATGAGCAGTTCTTC
CASSLISGTYNEQFF
>TRBJ2-5|-|-|TRBV5-8
TGTGCCAGCCCCCGCCGGGGCCCCTCGGGGGTAAGAGAGACCCAGTACTTC
CASPRRGPSGVRETQYF
>TRBJ2-1|once|TRBD2|TRBV6-1
TGTGCCAGCAGTGGGGCGGGACTAGCGGTTCCCTACAATGAGCAGTTCTTC
CASSGAGLAVPYNEQFF
>TRBJ1-1|-|-|TRBV19
TGTGCCAGTATGGCGGGGGTTTGGAACACTGAAGCTTTCTTT
CASMAGVWNTEAFF
>TRBJ2-1|-|TRBD2|TRBV10-3
TGTGCCACCGGGGGGACTAGCGGGTACTCCTACAATGAGCAGTTCTTC
CATGGTSGYSYNEQFF
>TRBJ2-6|-|TRBD1|TRBV5-1
TGCGCCAGCAGCGGGTCAGGACAGGACCTTTCTGGGGCCAACGTCCTGACTTTC
CASSGSGQDLSGANVLTF
>TRBJ2-7|-|TRBD1|TRBV19
TGTGCCAGTAGTGCGGGACAGGGTTCCTACGAGCAGTACTTC
CASSAGQGSYEQYF
>TRBJ2-6|-|-|TRBV9
TGTGCCAGCAGCGTAGGGAAATCTGGGGCCAACGTCCTGACTTTC
CASSVGKSGANVLTF
>TRBJ2-3|-|TRBD2|TRBV28
TGTGCCAGCAGTCCCCGAGGTTTGCTAGCGGGCACAGATACGCAGTATTTT
CASSPRGLLAGTDTQYF
>TRBJ1-1|-|-|TRBV5-1
TGCGCCAGCAGCCCGGGCGGGTACACTGAAGCTTTCTTT
CASSPGGYTEAFF
>TRBJ1-2|once|TRBD1|TRBV14
TGTGCCAGCAGCCAAGAAAAGCCAGGGACAGCCCGATGGAAGGGTGGCTACACCTTC
CASSQEKPGTARWKGGYTF
>TRBJ2-7|-|-|TRBV7-9
TGTGCCAGCAGCTTGCGGGGTCTGAAAACGACTACCAGCGAGCAGTACTTC
CASSLRGLKTTTSEQYF
>TRBJ2-3|-|-|TRBV5-6
TGTGCCAGCAGCTTCGCTGGGGAGACTAGCACAGATACGCAGTATTTT
CASSFAGETSTDTQYF
>TRBJ1-1|-|-|TRBV27
TGTGCCAGCAGCCCCCGGAGGGGCACCGAAGCTTTCTTT
CASSPRRGTEAFF
>TRBJ1-2|once|TRBD1|TRBV28
TGTGCCAGCAGTTCGATGGACAGGGGGGGCTATGGCTACACCTTC
CASSSMDRGGYGYTF
>TRBJ2-7|once|TRBD1|TRBV7-9
TGTGCCAGCAGCCCAGACAGGGCAAGCAAGCAGTACTTC
CASSPDRASKQYF
>TRBJ2-1|-|-|TRBV7-6
TGTGCCAGCAGTCCATCATCTTACTCCTACAATGAGCAGTTCTTC
CASSPSSYSYNEQFF
>TRBJ1-1|-|-|TRBV4-2
TGTGCCAGCAGCCAAGGACCGAGGGGGTCGAACACTGAAGCTTTCTTT
CASSQGPRGSNTEAFF
>TRBJ1-2|-|-|TRBV6-1
TGTGCCACCTCAGGACCTTCCTATGGCTACACCTTC
CATSGPSYGYTF
>TRBJ2-1|-|TRBD2|TRBV28
TGTGCCAGCAGTTCGACAGGGGTTAGCGGGAGGGGGTTTCGTAATGAGCAGTTCTTC
CASSSTGVSGRGFRNEQFF
>TRBJ2-1|-|TRBD2|TRBV10-3
TGTGCCATCAGTGAGTCAAGATTGGCTAGCGGGAGGGCGGGAAATGAGCAGTTCTTC
CAISESRLASGRAGNEQFF
>TRBJ2-5|-|TRBD2|TRBV7-6
TGTGCCAGCAGCCGTTACGCCGCTAGCGGGAAGACCCAGTACTTC
CASSRYAASGKTQYF
>TRBJ2-7|-|TRBD1|TRBV5-5
TGTGCCAGCAGCTACCATCGACAGGGAACCGAGCAGTACTTC
CASSYHRQGTEQYF
>TRBJ2-3|-|TRBD1|TRBV11-2
TGTGCCAGCAGCACGAGGCGGGGACAGGCGAGCACAGATACGCAGTATTTT
CASSTRRGQASTDTQYF
>TRBJ1-3|once|-|TRBV6-5
TGTGCCAGCACCCAAGGGGAGCTGGGAAACACCATATATTTT
CASTQGELGNTIYF
>TRBJ2-3|-|-|TRBV7-2
TGTGCCAGCAGCTTAGGTGCTAGCACAGATACGCAGTATTTT
CASSLGASTDTQYF
>TRBJ2-7|-|-|TRBV2
TGTGCCAGCATGGACTACTACGAGCAGTACTTC
CASMDYYEQYF
>TRBJ1-5|-|-|TRBV28
TGTGCCAGCAGTCTCAGCCTAAATCAGCCCCAGCATTTT
CASSLSLNQPQHF
>TRBJ2-1|-|-|TRBV9
TGTGCCAGCAGCTCGGGGACTCGACCTCACAATGAGCAGTTCTTC
CASSSGTRPHNEQFF
>TRBJ2-5|-|TRBD1|TRBV13
TGTGCCAGCAGCGAAGACAGGGCCGAGACCCAGTACTTC
CASSEDRAETQYF
>TRBJ2-1|-|-|TRBV11-2
TGTGCCAGCAGCTTAGGAGGTGCGGGGCCTCTTTCCTACAATGAGCAGTTCTTC
CASSLGGAGPLSYNEQFF
>TRBJ2-7|-|TRBD2|TRBV28
TGTGCCAGCAGTTTAGTAGCGGGAGGAAAGTTCTACGAGCAGTACTTC
CASSLVAGGKFYEQYF